A selection of T cell receptor beta chains follows, all from one sample in a study of cytomegalovirus exposure and HLA in healthy donors. This table comes from immunoSEQ multiplex PCR, and its TCRdb copy is limited to in-frame clones, with some not included. The table shows roughly 50,000 clones, with 93% occurring only once. Sequenced sample: PBMCs. The receptors shown here come from a woman between 18 and 29 years old in good health and CMV-seropositive. Each CDR3 is given with its conserved first and last residue.

CDR3 protein: CASRGLAGRETQYF
V gene: TRBV7-2
J gene: TRBJ2-5

CDR3 protein: CASSRGAITYEQYF
V gene: TRBV4-1
J gene: TRBJ2-7

CDR3 protein: CASSSGQGLRNQPQHF
V gene: TRBV6-5
J gene: TRBJ1-5

CDR3 protein: CASSLIGGTGLRIYEQYF
V gene: TRBV28
J gene: TRBJ2-7

CDR3 protein: CASSPTGGLYSYEQYF
V gene: TRBV9
J gene: TRBJ2-7

CDR3 protein: CASRETGRENYGYTF
V gene: TRBV6-5
J gene: TRBJ1-2

CDR3 protein: CALSRGSYNSPLHF
V gene: TRBV30
J gene: TRBJ1-6

CDR3 protein: CASSQRSGELFF
V gene: TRBV27
J gene: TRBJ2-2

CDR3 protein: CASSPKGGSSYNEQFF
V gene: TRBV7-9
J gene: TRBJ2-1

CDR3 protein: CASSDSGQGGPTGELFF
V gene: TRBV6-4
J gene: TRBJ2-2

CDR3 protein: CASSDTTEANTGELFF
V gene: TRBV10-1
J gene: TRBJ2-2

CDR3 protein: CASSPARTLTKHEQYF
V gene: TRBV28
J gene: TRBJ2-7

CDR3 protein: CASSPGTAREQYF
V gene: TRBV18
J gene: TRBJ2-7

CDR3 protein: CASSDEGAHGETQYF
V gene: TRBV2
J gene: TRBJ2-5

CDR3 protein: CASSLGLRGDTQYF
V gene: TRBV4-1
J gene: TRBJ2-3

CDR3 protein: CASSLEGTSGGGLAKNIQYF
V gene: TRBV11-2
J gene: TRBJ2-4

CDR3 protein: CASSYGGTGKETQYF
V gene: TRBV6-6
J gene: TRBJ2-5

CDR3 protein: CASSLILENEQFF
V gene: TRBV5-6
J gene: TRBJ2-1

CDR3 protein: CASSQVGTGGILSPLHF
V gene: TRBV4-3
J gene: TRBJ1-6

CDR3 protein: CASRDNRGRETNEKLFF
V gene: TRBV27
J gene: TRBJ1-4

CDR3 protein: CASSQTGDGTEAFF
V gene: TRBV4-3
J gene: TRBJ1-1

CDR3 protein: CASSSGTGFEQYF
V gene: TRBV5-4
J gene: TRBJ2-7

CDR3 protein: CARSIEVWQPQHF
V gene: TRBV5-3
J gene: TRBJ1-5

CDR3 protein: CASSFYRDNSEKLFF
V gene: TRBV7-8
J gene: TRBJ1-4

CDR3 protein: CASRTGTGGPGELFF
V gene: TRBV6-5
J gene: TRBJ2-2

CDR3 protein: CASSYSAGLNEKLFF
V gene: TRBV6-6
J gene: TRBJ1-4

CDR3 protein: CASSIDRGRNNEQFF
V gene: TRBV5-1
J gene: TRBJ2-1

CDR3 protein: CATQRGRDSPLHF
V gene: TRBV6-5
J gene: TRBJ1-6

CDR3 protein: CAISEKGSSGGMLDADTQYF
V gene: TRBV10-3
J gene: TRBJ2-3

CDR3 protein: CASKGVRGTDTQYF
V gene: TRBV5-5
J gene: TRBJ2-3

CDR3 protein: CAWSVPVRTGRGYTF
V gene: TRBV30
J gene: TRBJ1-2

CDR3 protein: CASSANGQTKETQYF
V gene: TRBV9
J gene: TRBJ2-5

CDR3 protein: CAWIVTHRESTGELFF
V gene: TRBV30
J gene: TRBJ2-2

CDR3 protein: CASSRLEGDEQFF
V gene: TRBV2
J gene: TRBJ2-1